The sequence of this TCR beta chain was determined in a study of blood T cell repertoires in COVID-19. Germline CDR1 MNHEY, CDR2 SVGEGT. This CDR3 has 15 residues. V shed 1 base and J 6 bases; nucleotides not matched to a gene: 9. Sequencing was performed with immunoSEQ multiplex PCR; in TCRdb, only in-frame clones are kept and a portion is missing. The table lists some 130,000 clones, around 80% of them singletons. Material: peripheral blood. This chain joins TRBV6-2 or TRBV6-3 and TRBJ2-7, with 7 bases aligning to TRBD2. The TCR originated in a man aged 55 to 70 who had recovered from COVID-19. CDR3 protein: CASSYLGGRRGEQYF. DNA for the CDR3: TGTGCCAGCAGTTACTTGGGCGGGAGAAGGGGCGAGCAGTACTTC.